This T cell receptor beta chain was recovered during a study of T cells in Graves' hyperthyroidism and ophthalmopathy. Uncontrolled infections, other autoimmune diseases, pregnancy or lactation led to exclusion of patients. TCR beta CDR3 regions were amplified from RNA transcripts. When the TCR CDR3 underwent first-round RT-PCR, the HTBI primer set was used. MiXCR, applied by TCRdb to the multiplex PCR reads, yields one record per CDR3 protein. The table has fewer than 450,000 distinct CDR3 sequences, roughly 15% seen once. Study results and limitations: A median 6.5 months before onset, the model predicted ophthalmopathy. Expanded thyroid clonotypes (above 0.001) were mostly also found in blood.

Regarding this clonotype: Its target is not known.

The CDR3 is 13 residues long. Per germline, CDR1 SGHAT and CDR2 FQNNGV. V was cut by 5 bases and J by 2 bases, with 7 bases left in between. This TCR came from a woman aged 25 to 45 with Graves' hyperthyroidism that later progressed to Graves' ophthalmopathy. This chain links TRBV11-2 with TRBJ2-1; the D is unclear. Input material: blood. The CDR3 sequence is CASSLFPYNEQFF. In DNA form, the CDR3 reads TGTGCCAGCAGCCTTTTTCCCTACAATGAGCAGTTCTTC.